The clone carrying this T cell receptor (beta chain) was seen many times. Its antigen is not known. The CDR3 is 13 amino acids. V was pared by 0 bases and J by 4 bases, with 7 bases between. CDR1 is SGHVS, CDR2 FQNEAQ, per germline. Using RNA template, CDR3s of TCR alpha and beta were amplified with iRepertoire arm-PCR. Input was roughly 95-450 ng of tissue mRNA or PBMC total RNA. TCRdb reprocessed the multiplex PCR reads via MiXCR and lists one record per CDR3 protein. Here the sample spans approximately 120,000 distinct CDR3 sequences, around 25% being singletons. This record belongs to a study of glioma-infiltrating T cells. Overall study findings and caveats: Only very few CDR3 sequences appeared in both tissue and blood. Tissue-blood divergence was below expectation in non-neoplastic patients, above in gliomas.

The J gene is TRBJ2-7, the V gene TRBV7-8; D is perhaps TRBD2 (5 bases). The sequenced sample was glioma tissue, nonneoplastic brain tissue, or PBMCs (not recorded which). The TCR sequence derives from a human donor with low-grade glioma or glioblastoma, undergoing nonglioma brain surgery, or in good health (not recorded which). The CDR3 protein is CASSLAEEYEQYF. CDR3 coding DNA: TGTGCCAGCAGCTTAGCGGAGGAGTACGAGCAGTACTTC.